This T cell receptor beta chain was identified during a study of blood T cell repertoires in COVID-19. In the study overall: Collection of acute and convalescent COVID-19 samples took place in the United States, Italy and Spain. PBMCs, B-cell-depleted T cells, or T cells provided the cDNA or gDNA that made up the material.

In its sample, this clone was seen once. The CDR3 is 13 residues long. V dropped 5 bases and J dropped 5 bases, with 10 bases sitting between them. CDR1 KGHSH and CDR2 LQKENI come from the germline V gene. In the source study's methods: Counts of nucleated cells, estimated from reference gene primer amplification, were obtained. Using immunoSEQ multiplex PCR, the repertoire was profiled, and TCRdb retains in-frame clones only, with some absent. V, J and clone size reflect that table, while D and trimming were determined from the DNA. The sample lists tens of thousands of clones, around three quarters occurring once.

This clonotype was obtained from a man aged 65 to 85 with acute or convalescent COVID-19. Sequenced material: peripheral blood. The chain links TRBV18 to TRBJ1-5; D uncertain. The CDR3 nucleotides read TGTGCCAGCTCAGTGAGTCCTTATCAGCCCCAGCATTTT. Translation gives CASSVSPYQPQHF.